Shown below are 28 T cell receptor beta chains from a single sample sequenced in a study of blood T cell dynamics during melanoma immunotherapy. As to time point: week 3, after first cycle of checkpoint inhibitor. Some clones are missing from TCRdb's copy, which holds only in-frame ones; the method was immunoSEQ multiplex PCR. The data contain 15,000 or so clones, about 95% of them singletons. Here the sequenced sample was effector memory CD8+ T cells from blood, taken from a patient treated with checkpoint blockade. These receptors all stem from a human donor with melanoma.

The chain is built from TRBV20-1 and TRBJ1-2, with D maybe TRBD1 (5 bases). With 3 bases removed from V and 8 bases from J, the gap between germline ends came to 10 bases. The CDR3 sequence is 11 residues long. Germline CDR1 and CDR2: DFQATT and SNEGSKA (reference sequence). CDR3 sequence (DNA): TGCAGTGCTAGTGACAGTGGAGGCTACACCTTC. Protein: CSASDSGGYTF.

The V and J genes are TRBV19 and TRBJ1-5; no clear D. CDR3 length equals 14 residues. The V end was cut by 8 bases, the J end by 2 bases, with 13 bases between. The germline CDR1 and CDR2 sequences are LNHDA and SQIVND (reference sequence). The DNA for the CDR3 is TGTGCCAGTGGGTTTCTAGGTGGCAATCAGCCCCAGCATTTT. Protein: CASGFLGGNQPQHF.

V gene TRBV18 combines with J gene TRBJ1-4; D gene uncertain. Germline CDR1 reads KGHSH; CDR2 reads LQKENI. The CDR3 length is 15 residues. With 5 bases removed from V and 0 bases from J, the gap between germline ends came to 10 bases. As DNA, the CDR3 is TGTGCCAGCTCATACCGCGCTTCAACTAATGAAAAACTGTTTTTT. Translation gives CASSYRASTNEKLFF.

The CDR3 region is CASQTGNTEAFF. The CDR3 DNA sequence: TGTGCCAGCCAGACGGGGAACACTGAAGCTTTCTTT. The chain joins TRBV27 to TRBJ1-1; D is ambiguous. This CDR3 is built from 12 residues. The germline V and J ends were trimmed by 8 bases and 1 base, with 8 bases remaining between them. Germline V gene sequence: CDR1 MNHEY, CDR2 SMNVEV (reference sequence).

The chain has TRBV13 and TRBJ2-7; D unresolved. The ends were cut back, 1 base at V and 6 bases at J, with 4 bases in the middle. Per the germline V gene, CDR1 is PRHDT and CDR2 is FYEKMQ (reference sequence). The CDR3 loop spans 11 amino acids. CDR3 amino acids: CASSLAREQYF. CDR3 in DNA: TGTGCCAGCAGCTTAGCACGCGAGCAGTACTTC.

This clone was observed once. V and J are TRBV7-3 and TRBJ2-3, with D uncertain. The CDR3 extends over 15 amino acids. CDR1 SGHTA and CDR2 FQGTGA come from the germline V gene. V lost 1 base and J 2 bases, leaving 10 bases between the germline ends. CDR3 DNA sequence: TGTGCCAGCAGCTTAAGGGCAACTTACACAGATACGCAGTATTTT. Its protein is CASSLRATYTDTQYF.

This chain links TRBV5-4 with TRBJ1-3; no clear D. Germline CDR1 is SGHNT and CDR2 is YYREEE (reference sequence). This CDR3 contains 14 residues. Trimming pared 5 bases from V and 4 bases from J, leaving 13 bases between. DNA of the CDR3: TGTGCCAGCAGACCGCGTGGTCGCGGAAACACCATATATTTT. Residues: CASRPRGRGNTIYF.

The chain couples TRBV6-5 to TRBJ2-1; D is undetermined. Germline-derived CDR1 and CDR2 are MNHEY and SVGAGI. This CDR3 has 13 residues. V was trimmed by 6 bases and J by 7 bases, leaving 13 bases between them. DNA for the CDR3: TGTGCCAGCAGAGAAGGGCTCGGAAATGAGCAGTTCTTC. Its protein product is CASREGLGNEQFF.

The CDR3: CASRDPPGQLQPQHF. Written as DNA, the CDR3 is TGTGCCAGCAGGGACCCACCGGGACAGCTACAGCCCCAGCATTTT. The chain combines TRBV11-2 with TRBJ1-5; 7 nucleotides agree with TRBD1. Germline V gene lookup returns CDR1 SGHAT and CDR2 FQNNGV. This CDR3 region has 15 residues. V lost 6 bases and J lost 7; bases outside the gene matches: 12.

The J gene is TRBJ2-1, the V gene TRBV10-3; TRBD1 matches at 8 bases. CDR3 size: 14 residues. Germline values: CDR1 ENHRY, CDR2 SYGVKD. V gave up 7 bases and J gave up 8 bases; unmatched junction bases: 10. CDR3 nucleotide sequence: TGTGCCATCACCCCGCAGGGGGCGCGGGATGAGCAGTTCTTC. The encoded protein is CAITPQGARDEQFF.

The chain combines TRBV21-1 with TRBJ2-7; TRBD2 is taken as the D call from the table, unchecked against the DNA. TRBV21-1 is labeled a pseudogene. The CDR3 is made up of 16 amino acids. For the CDR3, the DNA is TGTGCCAGCAACCAAACAGCAGCGGGAGGAACCTACGAGCAGTACTTC. This sequence encodes CASNQTAAGGTYEQYF.

This clone was counted once. The chain joins TRBV7-9 to TRBJ2-1; TRBD2 matches 14 bases. After removal of 0 bases from V and 6 bases from J, the junction contained 4 bases not matched to a gene. CDR3 length equals 17 residues. Germline CDR1 SEHNR, CDR2 FQNEAQ (reference sequence). CDR3 bases: TGTGCCAGCAGCTTAGCAAAGGGGACTAGCGGGGGCAATGAGCAGTTCTTC. This encodes CASSLAKGTSGGNEQFF.

V usage is TRBV6-5 and J usage is TRBJ2-7; tentative D call: TRBD1 (6 bases). Trimming took 5 bases from V and 4 from J, leaving 12 bases between them. Germline V gene sequence: CDR1 MNHEY, CDR2 SVGAGI. The CDR3 has 13 amino acids. In nucleotides, the CDR3 is TGTGCCAGCAGTATTGGACAGATTTACGAGCAGTACTTC. Residues: CASSIGQIYEQYF.

This chain links TRBV9 with TRBJ2-1; 8 nucleotides align to TRBD2. The CDR3 has 16 amino acids. CDR1 and CDR2 from the germline V gene are SGDLS and YYNGEE. The V segment lost 3 bases and the J segment 4 bases; nucleotides outside the gene matches: 9. The CDR3 sequence: CASSGTSGSEYNEQFF. CDR3 nucleotides: TGTGCCAGCAGCGGAACTAGCGGATCTGAATACAATGAGCAGTTCTTC.

V is TRBV5-8 and J is TRBJ2-4; 14 bases fit TRBD2. The CDR3 covers 16 residues. The ends lost 3 bases at V and 6 bases at J; junction bases unmatched: 5. CDR1 is SGHTS and CDR2 is YDEGEE in the germline V gene. CDR3 residues: CASSWGLAGVGNIQYF. The CDR3 DNA reads TGTGCCAGCAGCTGGGGACTAGCGGGAGTGGGAAACATTCAGTACTTC.

The rearrangement links TRBV28 to TRBJ2-3; possible D gene TRBD2, 5 bases. V was shortened by 5 bases and J by 6 bases, with 9 bases between the two germline ends. This CDR3 comprises 12 residues. In germline, CDR1 is MDHEN, CDR2 SYDVKM. As DNA, the CDR3 is TGTGCCAGCAGTCCCCTAGCCGATACGCAGTATTTT. Protein sequence: CASSPLADTQYF. Combining the CDR3 with reference TRBV28 and TRBJ2-3 gives the whole variable domain DVKVTQSSRYLVKRTGEKVFLECVQDMDHENMFWYRQDPGLGLRLIYFSYDVKMKEKGDIPEGYSVSREKKERFSLILESASTNQTSMYLCASSPLADTQYFGPGTRLTVL.

V is TRBV25-1 and J is TRBJ2-2; 10 nucleotides match TRBD1. The J segment lost 7 bases and the V segment lost 8 bases, leaving 13 bases of the junction unmatched. The germline CDR1 and CDR2 sequences are MGHDK and SYGVNS. This CDR3 comprises 16 residues. The CDR3 loop is CASGIPGQGIIGELFF. Written as DNA, the CDR3 is TGTGCCAGCGGCATCCCGGGACAGGGGATAATCGGGGAGCTGTTTTTT.

The chain uses TRBV7-9 and TRBJ1-5; D gene ambiguous. The CDR3 is 12 residues long. The V gene lost 5 bases and the J gene lost 5 bases, with 7 bases spanning the gap. Looked up from germline, CDR1 is SEHNR and CDR2 is FQNEAQ (reference sequence). The DNA for the CDR3 is TGTGCCAGCAGCCCCTTAGATCAGCCCCAGCATTTT. Protein: CASSPLDQPQHF.

The chain employs TRBV4-1 and TRBJ2-1; possibly TRBD1 for D (6 bases). V lost 1 base and J 4 bases, leaving 23 bases between the germline ends. The CDR3 runs to 19 residues. Germline-derived CDR1 and CDR2 are MGHRA and YSYEKL. The DNA for the CDR3 is TGCGCCAGCAGCCAAGGTTTCACAGGGCTTCGGGGATCTTACAATGAGCAGTTCTTC. Translated, it gives CASSQGFTGLRGSYNEQFF.

The gene calls are TRBV7-2 and TRBJ2-2, with D hard to call. The length of the CDR3 is 16 residues. Trimming cost V 3 bases and J 1 base, with 12 bases left between them. Looked up from germline, CDR1 is SGHTA and CDR2 is FQGNSA. CDR3 nucleotides: TGTGCCAGCAGCTTGAGACAAATGGAGAACACCGGGGAGCTGTTTTTT. Its protein product is CASSLRQMENTGELFF. The full variable domain, completed using reference TRBV7-2 and TRBJ2-2, is GAGVSQSPSNKVTEKGKDVELRCDPISGHTALYWYRQSLGQGLEFLIYFQGNSAPDKSGLPSDRFSAERTGGSVSTLTIQRTQQEDSAVYLCASSLRQMENTGELFFGEGSRLTVL.

This chain links TRBV9 with TRBJ1-6; 9 bases are a match to TRBD1. V shed 3 bases and J 7 bases; nucleotides not matched to a gene: 11. CDR1 is SGDLS, CDR2 YYNGEE, per germline. This CDR3 comprises 17 residues. The DNA for the CDR3 is TGTGCCAGCAGCGGACGTATTTGGACAGGGGAGAATTCACCCCTCCACTTT. Translation gives CASSGRIWTGENSPLHF.

The gene calls are TRBV5-5 and TRBJ2-5; no firm D call. The CDR3 length is 16 residues. Between the trimmed V and J ends, which lost 0 bases and 5 bases, there was a span of 17 bases. The germline CDR1 and CDR2 sequences are SGHKS and YYEKEE (reference sequence). The DNA for the CDR3 is TGTGCCAGCAGCTTGGTTGACCCTTCCCTCATTGAGACCCAGTACTTC. The encoded protein is CASSLVDPSLIETQYF.

V is TRBV15 and J is TRBJ2-7, with D possibly matching TRBD1 (6 bases). V was shortened by 0 bases and J by 3 bases, with 12 bases between the two germline ends. CDR1 is LNHNV, CDR2 YYDKDF, per germline (reference sequence). The CDR3 is 15 amino acids. CDR3 sequence: CATSRDTRGFYEQYF. The CDR3, as DNA: TGTGCCACCAGCAGAGATACCAGGGGTTTCTACGAGCAGTACTTC.

This clone was recorded once. The rearrangement links TRBV6-5 to TRBJ2-1; TRBD2 agrees at 11 bases. Germline V gives CDR1 MNHEY, CDR2 SVGAGI. Trimming removed 2 bases from V and 7 bases from J; junction bases left unmatched: 4. The CDR3 sequence is 15 residues long. Written as DNA, the CDR3 is TGTGCCAGCAGTTACGCTCCTAGCGGGAGGAATGAGCAGTTCTTC. Translating it yields CASSYAPSGRNEQFF.

V usage is TRBV27 and J usage is TRBJ2-3; TRBD1 might be the D (5 bases). This CDR3 contains 15 residues. The V gene's germline CDR1 is MNHEY and CDR2 SMNVEV (reference sequence). V was trimmed by 0 bases and J by 3 bases, leaving 10 bases between them. The DNA for the CDR3 is TGTGCCAGCAGTTTATCAAGCAGGGAAACAGATACGCAGTATTTT. Encoded protein: CASSLSSRETDTQYF.

V and J are TRBV15 and TRBJ1-2, with D perhaps TRBD1 (6 bases). V lost 0 bases and J lost 4, with 21 bases in between. The CDR3 runs 18 residues. Germline V gives CDR1 LNHNV, CDR2 YYDKDF (reference sequence). CDR3 in DNA: TGTGCCACCAGCAGAGAATTCGGGCAGGGGAACCCGAGCTATGGCTACACCTTC. It is translated as CATSREFGQGNPSYGYTF.

CDR3 sequence reads: CASSGHLLYF. The CDR3 nucleotides read TGTGCCAGCAGCGGACATTTACTATACTTC. This chain connects TRBV2 to TRBJ2-5; D might be TRBD1 (5 bases). Trimming removed 6 bases from V and 14 bases from J, with 13 bases in between. The CDR3 loop spans 10 amino acids. Germline CDR1 SNHLY, CDR2 FYNNEI.

The CDR3 protein is CASSLGLAWVEQFF. DNA of the CDR3: TGTGCCAGCAGCTTAGGACTAGCATGGGTTGAGCAGTTCTTC. The chain carries TRBV7-2 and TRBJ2-1, with 7 positions matching TRBD2. Per the germline V gene, CDR1 is SGHTA and CDR2 is FQGNSA. J was trimmed by 9 bases and V by 1 base; bases with no gene match: 6. This CDR3 is 14 amino acids long.